The T cell receptor (beta chain) described here comes from a study of cytomegalovirus exposure and HLA in healthy donors. This clone has more than one count but fewer than ten. PCR was performed using 60 Vbeta and 13 Jbeta primers. Sequenced by immunoSEQ multiplex PCR; TCRdb stores in-frame clones only, minus some. The table includes about 120,000 clones, around three quarters detected once. Germline lookup yields CDR1 MNHEY and CDR2 SMNVEV (reference sequence). There are 14 residues in the CDR3. The clonotype originates from a man under 40 in good health and CMV-seropositive. The V call is TRBV27, the J call TRBJ2-5, with D possibly matching TRBD1 (6 bases). With the DNA end fitting TRBJ2-7 better, the J assignment may be wrong. The sample taken for sequencing was PBMCs. CDR3 bases: TGTGCCAGCAGTTTTAACAGGGCCAGCTACGAGCAGTACTTC. Translating gives CASSFNRASYEQYF.